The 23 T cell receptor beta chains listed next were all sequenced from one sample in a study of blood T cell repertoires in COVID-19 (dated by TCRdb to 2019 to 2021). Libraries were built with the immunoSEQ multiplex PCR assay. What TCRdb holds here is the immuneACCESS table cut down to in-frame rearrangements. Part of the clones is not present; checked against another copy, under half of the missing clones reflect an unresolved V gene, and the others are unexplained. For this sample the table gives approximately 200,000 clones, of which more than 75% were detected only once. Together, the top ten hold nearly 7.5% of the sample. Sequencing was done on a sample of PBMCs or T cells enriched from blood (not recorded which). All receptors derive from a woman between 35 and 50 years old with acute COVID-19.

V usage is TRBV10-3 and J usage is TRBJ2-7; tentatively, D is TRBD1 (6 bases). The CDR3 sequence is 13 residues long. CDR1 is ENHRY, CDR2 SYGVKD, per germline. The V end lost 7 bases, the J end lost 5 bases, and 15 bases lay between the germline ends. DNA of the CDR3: TGTGCCATCACCCCGGGCAAGGGGGACGAGCAGTACTTC. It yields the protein CAITPGKGDEQYF.

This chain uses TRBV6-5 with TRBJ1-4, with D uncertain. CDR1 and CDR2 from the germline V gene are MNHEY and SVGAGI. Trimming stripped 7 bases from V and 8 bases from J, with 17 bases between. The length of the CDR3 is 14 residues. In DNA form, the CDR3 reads TGTGCCAGCAAGGAAACCGGGTCCCGAGAAAAACTGTTTTTT. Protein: CASKETGSREKLFF.

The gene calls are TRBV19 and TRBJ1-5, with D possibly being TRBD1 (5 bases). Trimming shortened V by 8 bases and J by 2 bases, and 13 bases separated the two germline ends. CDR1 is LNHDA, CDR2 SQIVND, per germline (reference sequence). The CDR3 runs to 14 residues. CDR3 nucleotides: TGTGCCAGTTCGGGGGATTGGGGCAATCAGCCCCAGCATTTT. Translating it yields CASSGDWGNQPQHF.

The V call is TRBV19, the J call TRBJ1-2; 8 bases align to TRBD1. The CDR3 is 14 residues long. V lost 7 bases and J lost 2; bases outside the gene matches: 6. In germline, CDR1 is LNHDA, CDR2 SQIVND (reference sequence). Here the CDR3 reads CASKDREVNYGYTF. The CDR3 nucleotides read TGTGCCAGTAAGGACAGGGAGGTGAACTATGGCTACACCTTC.

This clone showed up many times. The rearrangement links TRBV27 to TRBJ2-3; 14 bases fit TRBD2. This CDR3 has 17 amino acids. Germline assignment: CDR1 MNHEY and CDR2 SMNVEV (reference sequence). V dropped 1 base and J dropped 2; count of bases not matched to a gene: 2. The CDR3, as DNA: TGTGCCAGCAGTTTATGGACTAGCGGGGGGTTCACAGATACGCAGTATTTT. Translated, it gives CASSLWTSGGFTDTQYF.

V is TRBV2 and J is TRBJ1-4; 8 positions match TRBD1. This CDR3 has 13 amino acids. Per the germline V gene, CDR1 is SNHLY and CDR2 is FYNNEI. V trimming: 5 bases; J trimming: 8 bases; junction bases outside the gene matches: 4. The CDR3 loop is CASSRRQGEKLFF. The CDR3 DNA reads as TGTGCCAGCAGTCGTAGACAGGGGGAAAAACTGTTTTTT.

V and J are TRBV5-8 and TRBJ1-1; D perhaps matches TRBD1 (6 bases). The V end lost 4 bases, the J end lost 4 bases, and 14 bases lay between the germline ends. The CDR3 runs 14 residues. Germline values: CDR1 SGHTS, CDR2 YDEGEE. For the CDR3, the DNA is TGTGCCAGCAGCCCCCGGACAGCCGTCACTGAAGCTTTCTTT. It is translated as CASSPRTAVTEAFF.

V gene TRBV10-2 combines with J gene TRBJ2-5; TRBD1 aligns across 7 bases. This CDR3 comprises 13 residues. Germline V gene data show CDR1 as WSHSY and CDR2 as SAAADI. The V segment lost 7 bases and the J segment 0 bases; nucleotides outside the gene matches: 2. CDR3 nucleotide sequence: TGCGCCAGCACCAGGGGGTACCAAGAGACCCAGTACTTC. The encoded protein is CASTRGYQETQYF.

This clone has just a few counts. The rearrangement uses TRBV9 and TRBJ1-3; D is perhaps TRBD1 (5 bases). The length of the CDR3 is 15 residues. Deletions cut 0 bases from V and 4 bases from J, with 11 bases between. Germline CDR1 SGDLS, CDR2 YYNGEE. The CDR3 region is CASSVVGASGNTIYF. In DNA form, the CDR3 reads TGTGCCAGCAGCGTAGTAGGGGCATCGGGAAACACCATATATTTT.

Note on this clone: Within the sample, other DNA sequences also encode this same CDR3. In DNA form, the CDR3 reads TGTGCCAGCAGCTTAGGCCTGGGTTCGGGGGAGCAGTTCTTC. Residues: CASSLGLGSGEQFF. The V and J genes are TRBV7-2 and TRBJ2-1; TRBD2 is a possible D gene (5 bases). V gave up 1 base and J gave up 10 bases, with 14 bases separating them. The germline CDR1 and CDR2 sequences are SGHTA and FQGNSA. There are 14 residues in the CDR3.

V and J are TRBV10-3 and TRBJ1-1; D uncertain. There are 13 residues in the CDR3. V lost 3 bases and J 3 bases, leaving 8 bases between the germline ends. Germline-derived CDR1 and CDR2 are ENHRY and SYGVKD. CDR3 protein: CAISELEDTEAFF. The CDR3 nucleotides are TGTGCCATCAGTGAACTGGAGGACACTGAAGCTTTCTTT.

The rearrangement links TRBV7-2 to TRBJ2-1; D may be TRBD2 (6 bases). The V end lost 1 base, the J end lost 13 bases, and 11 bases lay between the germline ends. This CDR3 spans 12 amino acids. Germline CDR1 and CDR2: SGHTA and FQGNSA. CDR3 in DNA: TGTGCCAGCAGCTTAGTAGGGACTCTCCAGTTCTTC. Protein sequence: CASSLVGTLQFF.

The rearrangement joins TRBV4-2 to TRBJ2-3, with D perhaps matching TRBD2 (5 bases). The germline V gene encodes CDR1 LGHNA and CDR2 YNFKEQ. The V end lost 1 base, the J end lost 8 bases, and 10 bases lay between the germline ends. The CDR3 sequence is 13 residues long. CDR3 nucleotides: TGTGCCAGCAGCCAAGGTGGAGAGGGTACGCAGTATTTT. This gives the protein CASSQGGEGTQYF.

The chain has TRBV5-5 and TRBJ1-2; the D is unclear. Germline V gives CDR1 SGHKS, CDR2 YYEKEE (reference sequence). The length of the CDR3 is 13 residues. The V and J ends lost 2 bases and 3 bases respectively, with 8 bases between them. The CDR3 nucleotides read TGTGCCAGCAGCTTCAAGCCCGACTATGGCTACACCTTC. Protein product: CASSFKPDYGYTF.

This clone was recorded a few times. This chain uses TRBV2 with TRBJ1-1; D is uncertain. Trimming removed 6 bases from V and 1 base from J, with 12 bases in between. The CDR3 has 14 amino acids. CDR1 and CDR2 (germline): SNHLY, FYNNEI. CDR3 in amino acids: CASSARRPNTEAFF. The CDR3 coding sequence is TGTGCCAGCAGCGCTAGACGGCCGAACACTGAAGCTTTCTTT.

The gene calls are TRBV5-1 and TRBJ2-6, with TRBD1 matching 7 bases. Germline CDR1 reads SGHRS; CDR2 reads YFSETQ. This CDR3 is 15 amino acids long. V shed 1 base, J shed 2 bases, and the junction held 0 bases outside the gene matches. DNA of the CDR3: TGCGCCAGCAGCTTGACAGGGGCTGGGGCCAACGTCCTGACTTTC. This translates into CASSLTGAGANVLTF.

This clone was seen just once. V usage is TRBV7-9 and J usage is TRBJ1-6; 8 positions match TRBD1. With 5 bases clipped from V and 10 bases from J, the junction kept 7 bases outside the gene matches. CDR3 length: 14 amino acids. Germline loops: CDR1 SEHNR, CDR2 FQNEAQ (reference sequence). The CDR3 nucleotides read TGTGCCAGCAGCCCCCTTGGACAGGGATCACCCCTCCACTTT. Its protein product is CASSPLGQGSPLHF.

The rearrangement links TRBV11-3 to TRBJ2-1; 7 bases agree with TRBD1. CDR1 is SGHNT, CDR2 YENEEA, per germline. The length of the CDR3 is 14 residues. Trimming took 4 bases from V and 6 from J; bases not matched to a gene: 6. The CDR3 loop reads CASSSGQFSNEQFF. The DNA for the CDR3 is TGTGCCAGCAGCTCGGGACAGTTTTCCAATGAGCAGTTCTTC.

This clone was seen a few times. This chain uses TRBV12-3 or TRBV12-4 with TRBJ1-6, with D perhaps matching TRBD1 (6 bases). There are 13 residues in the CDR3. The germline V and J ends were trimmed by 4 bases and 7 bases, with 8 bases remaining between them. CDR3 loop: CASSWTENSPLHF. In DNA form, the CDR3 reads TGTGCCAGCAGTTGGACAGAGAATTCACCCCTCCACTTT.

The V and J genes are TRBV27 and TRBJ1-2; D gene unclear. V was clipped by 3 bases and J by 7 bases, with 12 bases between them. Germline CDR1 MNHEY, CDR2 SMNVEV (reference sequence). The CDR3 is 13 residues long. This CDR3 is CASSFYGSGGYTF. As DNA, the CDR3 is TGTGCCAGCAGTTTTTATGGTAGTGGTGGCTACACCTTC.

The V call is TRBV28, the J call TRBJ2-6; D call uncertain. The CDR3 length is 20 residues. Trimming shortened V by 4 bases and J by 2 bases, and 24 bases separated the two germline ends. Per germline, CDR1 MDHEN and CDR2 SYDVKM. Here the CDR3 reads CASSSPFFFVSETGANVLTF. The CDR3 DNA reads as TGTGCCAGCAGTTCGCCTTTTTTTTTCGTTTCAGAAACTGGGGCCAACGTCCTGACTTTC.

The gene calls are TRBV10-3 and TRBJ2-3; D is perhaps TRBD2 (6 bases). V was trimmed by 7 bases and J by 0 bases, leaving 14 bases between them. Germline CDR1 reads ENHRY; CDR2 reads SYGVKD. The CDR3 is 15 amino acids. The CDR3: CAIMPGGPSTDTQYF. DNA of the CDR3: TGTGCCATCATGCCCGGGGGACCTAGCACAGATACGCAGTATTTT.

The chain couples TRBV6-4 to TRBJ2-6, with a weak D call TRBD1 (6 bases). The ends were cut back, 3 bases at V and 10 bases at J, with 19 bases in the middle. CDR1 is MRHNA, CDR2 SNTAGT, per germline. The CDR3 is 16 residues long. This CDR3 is CASSEAGTSDINVLTF. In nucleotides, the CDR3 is TGTGCCAGCAGTGAAGCCGGGACATCGGATATAAACGTCCTGACTTTC.